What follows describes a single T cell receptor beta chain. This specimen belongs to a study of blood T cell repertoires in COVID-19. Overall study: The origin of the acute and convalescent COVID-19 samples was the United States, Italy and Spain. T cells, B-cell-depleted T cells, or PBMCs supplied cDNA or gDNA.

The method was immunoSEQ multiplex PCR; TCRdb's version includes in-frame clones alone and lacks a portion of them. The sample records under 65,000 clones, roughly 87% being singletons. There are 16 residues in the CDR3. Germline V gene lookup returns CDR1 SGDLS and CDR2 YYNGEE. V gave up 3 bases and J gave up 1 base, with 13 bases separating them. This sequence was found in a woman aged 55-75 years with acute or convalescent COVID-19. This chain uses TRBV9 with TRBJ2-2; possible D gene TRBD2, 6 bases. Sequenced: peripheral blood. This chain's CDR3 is CASSGGLHQNTGELFF. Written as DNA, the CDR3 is TGTGCCAGCAGCGGGGGACTGCATCAGAACACCGGGGAGCTGTTTTTT.